A selection of T cell receptor beta chains follows, all from one sample in a study of T cell changes during pregnancy in multiple sclerosis. Some clones are missing from TCRdb's copy, which holds only in-frame ones; the method was immunoSEQ multiplex PCR. The sample consists of about 89,000 clones, 92% of them appearing once. The sample here was peripheral blood, taken after pregnancy. These receptors were taken from a female donor in good health, enrolled as a control in a pregnancy study. Both conserved end residues are part of each CDR3. The D gene is left open where the match is weak. Some rows have no size entry. The others give once, few or many, or a class for an expanded clone.

j_gene | d_gene | v_gene | abundance | CDR3nt | CDR3aa
TRBJ1-2 | - | TRBV29-1 | - | TGCAGCGTTGAAGGAGGATTATATGGCTACACCTTC | CSVEGGLYGYTF
TRBJ2-1 | - | TRBV30 | once | TGTGCCTGGACGCGGGACAATGAGCAGTTCTTC | CAWTRDNEQFF
TRBJ2-7 | - | TRBV28 | - | TGTGCCAGCAGACCAACTGAACAGGGCTACGAGCAGTACTTC | CASRPTEQGYEQYF
TRBJ2-7 | - | TRBV4-2 | - | TGTGCCAGCAGCCAAGATCGGGTAGCCCCGTCCTACGAGCAGTACTTC | CASSQDRVAPSYEQYF
TRBJ2-3 | - | TRBV6-1 | - | TGTGCCAGCAGTGTAAATTGGGGTAAGGAGGTCACAGATACGCAGTATTTT | CASSVNWGKEVTDTQYF
TRBJ2-5 | - | TRBV19 | once | TGTGCCAGTAGTATAGACGACCGGGACAAGGCTCAAGAGACCCAGTACTTC | CASSIDDRDKAQETQYF
TRBJ1-1 | - | TRBV7-8 | - | TGTGCCAGCAGCCTCTCTCAGGGACATCGGTATGAAGCTTTCTTT | CASSLSQGHRYEAFF
TRBJ2-7 | TRBD2 | TRBV6-1 | - | TGTGCCAGTAGGACTAGCGGGAGCTTCGAGCAGTACTTC | CASRTSGSFEQYF
TRBJ1-6 | TRBD1 | TRBV7-2 | few | TGTGCCAGCAGCCCCCAGGGGGCGGGGAATTCACCCCTCCACTTT | CASSPQGAGNSPLHF
TRBJ1-1 | - | TRBV30 | - | TGTGCCTGGAGTGCTTTGAACACTGAAGCTTTCTTT | CAWSALNTEAFF
TRBJ2-1 | TRBD2 | TRBV2 | - | TGTGCCAGCAGTCTTACTAGCGGGAGTGGGAATGAGCAGTTCTTC | CASSLTSGSGNEQFF
TRBJ2-3 | - | TRBV18 | - | TGTGCCAGCTCGCCAGGGCGCACAGATACGCAGTATTTT | CASSPGRTDTQYF
TRBJ2-5 | TRBD1 | TRBV12-5 | - | TGTGCTAGTGTTCTGACAGGGCGCGGTAGGGAGACCCAGTACTTC | CASVLTGRGRETQYF
TRBJ2-7 | - | TRBV19 | once | TGTGCCAGTACCGGGCAGGGTAATTACGAGCAGTACTTC | CASTGQGNYEQYF
TRBJ1-1 | - | TRBV14 | - | TGTGCCAGCAGCCAAAACAGGGAAGCTTTCTTT | CASSQNREAFF
TRBJ1-2 | TRBD1 | TRBV18 | - | TGTGCCAGCTCACCGCTGACAGGGGGCGCAGACTATGGCTACACCTTC | CASSPLTGGADYGYTF
TRBJ1-2 | - | TRBV2 | - | TGTGCCACAGGCGGGACTAACTATGGCTACACCTTC | CATGGTNYGYTF
TRBJ2-3 | TRBD2 | TRBV28 | - | TGTGCCAGCAGTTTTCGGACTAGCGGGAGCAAAGATACGCAGTATTTT | CASSFRTSGSKDTQYF
TRBJ2-7 | - | TRBV4-2 | once | TGTGCCAGCAGCGGGAGCACATCCTACGAGCAGTACTTC | CASSGSTSYEQYF
TRBJ1-2 | TRBD1 | TRBV6-1 | - | TGTGCCAGCAGTGCCCGGACAGGGGGTAGCTATGGCTACACCTTC | CASSARTGGSYGYTF
TRBJ1-4 | - | TRBV9 | - | TGTGCCAGCAGCGGCGGGCAGAGGGAAAAACTGTTTTTT | CASSGGQREKLFF
TRBJ2-3 | - | TRBV7-8 | - | TGTGCCAGCAGCCGCAACCCCACCGGGACTAGCACAGATACGCAGTATTTT | CASSRNPTGTSTDTQYF
TRBJ2-1 | - | TRBV13 | - | TGTGCCAGCAGCAGGAGGGGGCCGACCTACAATGAGCAGTTCTTC | CASSRRGPTYNEQFF
TRBJ2-5 | - | TRBV4-2 | - | TGTGCCAGCAGCCAAGAGGGCAGGAGGCTGGAGACCCAGTACTTC | CASSQEGRRLETQYF
TRBJ2-3 | TRBD1 | TRBV6-1 | - | TGTGCCAGCAGTGGAACCGGGACAGGGGTGACAGATACGCAGTATTTT | CASSGTGTGVTDTQYF
TRBJ1-1 | - | TRBV7-9 | - | TGTGCCAGCGCACACGCACGGGCTGAAGCTTTCTTT | CASAHARAEAFF
TRBJ2-3 | TRBD2 | TRBV2 | - | TGTGCCAGCGGACTAGCGGGAGGGCCCGCAGATACGCAGTATTTT | CASGLAGGPADTQYF
TRBJ2-1 | TRBD2 | TRBV6-4 | - | TGTGCCAGCGCCCCTGATAGCGGGAGCTCGAATGAGCAGTTCTTC | CASAPDSGSSNEQFF
TRBJ2-7 | - | TRBV30 | - | TGTGCCTGGAGTTTTGGGGCAACCTACGAGCAGTACTTC | CAWSFGATYEQYF
TRBJ2-7 | - | TRBV2 | - | TGTGCCAGCAGTGACAGGGGTTTCAACGAGCAGTACTTC | CASSDRGFNEQYF
TRBJ1-5 | TRBD1 | TRBV27 | - | TGTGCCAGCAGTCCCCGACAGGGATGGGATCAGCCCCAGCATTTT | CASSPRQGWDQPQHF
TRBJ2-3 | - | TRBV27 | - | TGTGCCAGCAGTTTAGGGGCTATGGGTACGCAGTATTTT | CASSLGAMGTQYF
TRBJ2-7 | TRBD1 | TRBV19 | - | TGTGCCAGTAGTTCCGGACAGGGGGCAACCTCCTACGAGCAGTACTTC | CASSSGQGATSYEQYF
TRBJ2-7 | - | TRBV6-6 | once | TGTGCCAGCAGGCTGACCCGGGTCGGGGACGAGCAGTACTTC | CASRLTRVGDEQYF